The 30 T cell receptor beta chains in this list originate from one sample, sequenced in a study of CD8+ T cells in alopecia areata (dated by TCRdb to about 2018). The label giving this sample's treatment or condition can be read as: oral pan-JAK inhibitor, 5-10 mg twice daily. Library creation used the immunoSEQ multiplex PCR assay. To provide template for TCR sequencing, every sample had RNA extracted and reverse transcribed into cDNA. TCRdb's version of the immuneACCESS table is confined to in-frame rearrangements and falls short of the full clone set. An unresolved V gene accounts for under half of the shortfall where checked; the remainder is of unknown origin. This sample is represented by about 210,000 clones; under 40% of them were singletons. The ten largest clones add up to under 0.55% of the sample. This specimen was CD4+ T cells sorted from blood, taken between weeks 30 and 35, from a patient treated with tofacitinib. These receptors originate from a human donor with alopecia areata.

V gene TRBV29-1 combines with J gene TRBJ2-1, with 9 positions matching TRBD1. J gave up 5 bases and V 6 bases, and 5 bases lay outside the gene matches. The CDR3 loop spans 13 amino acids. Germline-derived CDR1 and CDR2 are SQVTM and ANQGSEA. This chain's CDR3 is CSVVRDRDNEQFF. The CDR3 DNA is TGCAGCGTCGTCCGGGACAGGGACAATGAGCAGTTCTTC.

The chain is built from TRBV28 and TRBJ1-2, with a tentative D call TRBD1 (5 bases). V lost 6 bases, J lost 13 bases, and 15 bases lay in between. The CDR3 has 11 residues. CDR1 MDHEN and CDR2 SYDVKM come from the germline V gene. CDR3 sequence reads: CASSLRGPFTF. DNA of the CDR3: TGTGCCAGCAGCCTAAGGGGTCCCTTCACCTTC.

The chain is built from TRBV7-9 and TRBJ2-1; possible D gene TRBD1, 5 bases. Germline CDR1 and CDR2: SEHNR and FQNEAQ (reference sequence). The CDR3 spans 14 residues. V was clipped by 1 base and J by 3 bases, with 7 bases between them. The CDR3 sequence is CASSLGQIYNEQFF. The CDR3 nucleotides read TGTGCCAGCAGCTTAGGACAGATCTACAATGAGCAGTTCTTC.

This clone has just a few counts. The chain combines TRBV19 with TRBJ2-1; tentatively, D is TRBD2 (5 bases). The CDR3 totals 14 residues. Trimming removed 7 bases from V and 9 bases from J, with 19 bases in between. Germline CDR1 reads LNHDA; CDR2 reads SQIVND (reference sequence). CDR3 loop: CASKTSGSFGEQFF. CDR3 bases: TGTGCCAGTAAGACGAGCGGCTCCTTCGGTGAGCAGTTCTTC.

This clone appeared a few times. The gene calls are TRBV6-5 and TRBJ1-1; possible D gene TRBD1, 6 bases. V gave up 4 bases and J gave up 1 base, with 16 bases separating them. The germline CDR1 and CDR2 sequences are MNHEY and SVGAGI. The CDR3 loop spans 16 amino acids. The CDR3 nucleotides read TGTGCCAGCAGTTCGATCAGGACAGCCGGGAACACTGAAGCTTTCTTT. As protein: CASSSIRTAGNTEAFF.

The rearrangement uses TRBV7-2 and TRBJ1-2; no clear D gene. The CDR3 is 16 amino acids. Germline V gene sequence: CDR1 SGHTA, CDR2 FQGNSA. Trimming pared 1 base from V and 0 bases from J, leaving 12 bases between. The CDR3 bases are TGTGCCAGCAGCTTAGTGGCAGCCCCTTCTAACTATGGCTACACCTTC. Its protein product is CASSLVAAPSNYGYTF.

The gene calls are TRBV18 and TRBJ2-5, with a tentative D call TRBD1 (7 bases). V gave up 0 bases and J gave up 4 bases, with 21 bases separating them. The CDR3 spans 18 residues. The germline gives CDR1 KGHSH, CDR2 LQKENI. The CDR3 sequence: CASSPPNSGGTAGETQYF. Here the CDR3 DNA reads TGTGCCAGCTCACCACCGAATTCCGGTGGGACAGCGGGAGAGACCCAGTACTTC.

This clone was detected only a few times. The V and J genes are TRBV27 and TRBJ2-7; D may match TRBD1 or TRBD2 (5 bases each). CDR1 is MNHEY, CDR2 SMNVEV, per germline (reference sequence). The ends were cut back, 5 bases at V and 5 bases at J, with 19 bases in the middle. CDR3 size: 15 residues. CDR3 residues: CASSTPGRTQDEQYF. Here the CDR3 DNA reads TGTGCCAGCAGTACTCCGGGACGCACACAGGACGAGCAGTACTTC.

Only a few counts were recorded for this clone. The rearrangement links TRBV5-1 to TRBJ2-5; D not resolved. Germline lookup yields CDR1 SGHRS and CDR2 YFSETQ. This CDR3 comprises 14 residues. The V end lost 0 bases, the J end lost 5 bases, and 11 bases lay between the germline ends. CDR3 DNA: TGCGCCAGCAGCTTGGGGGCGGCACGGGAGACCCAGTACTTC. This sequence encodes CASSLGAARETQYF.

This clone turned up a few times. The rearrangement links TRBV6-1 to TRBJ2-5; D ambiguous. Trimming shortened V by 7 bases and J by 4 bases, and 4 bases separated the two germline ends. The V gene's germline CDR1 is MNHNS and CDR2 SASEGT. The CDR3 contains 10 residues. CDR3 in amino acids: CASKLETQYF. The CDR3 region has the DNA TGTGCCAGCAAGTTAGAGACCCAGTACTTC.

This chain links TRBV11-2 with TRBJ2-6; D uncertain. Germline values: CDR1 SGHAT, CDR2 FQNNGV. V gave up 1 base and J gave up 3 bases, with 7 bases separating them. This CDR3 region has 15 residues. In DNA form, the CDR3 reads TGTGCCAGCAGCTTAGGCCTCTTTGGGGCCAACGTCCTGACTTTC. Amino acids: CASSLGLFGANVLTF. Full variable domain (missing parts from reference TRBV11-2 and TRBJ2-6): EAGVAQSPRYKIIEKRQSVAFWCNPISGHATLYWYQQILGQGPKLLIQFQNNGVVDDSQLPKDRFSAERLKGVDSTLKIQPAKLEDSAVYLCASSLGLFGANVLTFGAGSRLTVL.

V is TRBV6-5 and J is TRBJ2-1; 9 nucleotides agree with TRBD1. The ends lost 6 bases at V and 7 bases at J; junction bases unmatched: 4. The CDR3 extends over 13 amino acids. Germline assignment: CDR1 MNHEY and CDR2 SVGAGI. The CDR3 loop reads CASRGQGRNEQFF. In nucleotides, the CDR3 is TGTGCCAGCAGGGGACAGGGTCGGAATGAGCAGTTCTTC.

This clone was counted only a few times. The chain links TRBV29-1 to TRBJ2-2; 7 nucleotides align to TRBD1. In germline, CDR1 is SQVTM, CDR2 ANQGSEA. The CDR3 is 13 residues long. V lost 6 bases and J lost 6; bases outside the gene matches: 7. Here the CDR3 reads CSVSTGSAGELFF. In nucleotides, the CDR3 is TGCAGCGTCTCGACAGGGTCCGCCGGGGAGCTGTTTTTT.

This clone appeared a few times. The chain couples TRBV27 to TRBJ2-7; 13 nucleotides align to TRBD2. Germline CDR1 reads MNHEY; CDR2 reads SMNVEV (reference sequence). After removal of 7 bases from V and 5 bases from J, the junction contained 8 bases not matched to a gene. This CDR3 region has 15 residues. The CDR3 region is CASKLAGGPLDEQYF. The CDR3 region has the DNA TGTGCCAGCAAACTAGCGGGAGGGCCTCTGGACGAGCAGTACTTC.

As to this clone: Additional DNA sequences in this sample encode the identical CDR3. The chain carries TRBV5-1 and TRBJ2-3; 8 bases match TRBD1. Looked up from germline, CDR1 is SGHRS and CDR2 is YFSETQ. With 2 bases clipped from V and 2 bases from J, the junction kept 4 bases outside the gene matches. The CDR3 is made up of 15 amino acids. CDR3 region: CASSFDRGSTDTQYF. DNA of the CDR3: TGCGCCAGCAGCTTCGACAGGGGTTCCACAGATACGCAGTATTTT.

The CDR3 sequence: CASSSPQWGQRYQETQYF. The CDR3 nucleotides read TGTGCCAGCTCATCGCCACAATGGGGACAGCGGTACCAAGAGACCCAGTACTTC. The rearrangement joins TRBV18 to TRBJ2-5; 7 bases agree with TRBD1. Losses at the gene ends were 5 bases for V and 0 bases for J; bases not matched to a gene: 15. Germline CDR1 and CDR2: KGHSH and LQKENI. There are 18 residues in the CDR3.

This rearrangement joins TRBV30 to TRBJ2-1; 7 bases match TRBD1. CDR1 is GTSNPN, CDR2 SVGIG, per germline (reference sequence). With V trimmed by 4 bases and J by 4 bases, 10 bases remained unmatched. The CDR3 runs to 15 residues. The CDR3 DNA reads as TGTGCCTGGACGGATGGCAGGGGGTTATACAATGAGCAGTTCTTC. Protein: CAWTDGRGLYNEQFF.

The chain has TRBV5-1 and TRBJ2-3; TRBD1 might be the D (5 bases). The V gene's germline CDR1 is SGHRS and CDR2 YFSETQ. The V gene lost 0 bases and the J gene lost 5 bases, with 13 bases spanning the gap. The CDR3 consists of 15 residues. CDR3 in DNA: TGCGCCAGCAGCTTGGGGGGTAATACAGGAGATACGCAGTATTTT. It yields the protein CASSLGGNTGDTQYF.

This clone was seen only a few times. The chain combines TRBV5-1 with TRBJ2-2; 9 bases map to TRBD2. The V gene end was trimmed by 4 bases and the J gene end by 6 bases; junction bases not matched to a gene: 10. The CDR3 is made up of 16 amino acids. Germline lookup yields CDR1 SGHRS and CDR2 YFSETQ. The CDR3 protein is CASSRRLAVTAGELFF. CDR3 nucleotides: TGCGCCAGCAGCCGCAGACTAGCGGTTACCGCCGGGGAGCTGTTTTTT.

This clone showed up just a few times. The CDR3 loop is CASSLDRQGSGANVLTF. CDR3 bases: TGCGCCAGCAGCTTGGACCGACAGGGCTCTGGGGCCAACGTCCTGACTTTC. This chain links TRBV5-1 with TRBJ2-6, with TRBD1 matching over 7 bases. CDR3 size: 17 residues. Germline values: CDR1 SGHRS, CDR2 YFSETQ. After removal of 0 bases from V and 0 bases from J, the junction contained 3 bases not matched to a gene.

This clone was detected a few times. The V call is TRBV6-1, the J call TRBJ1-2; TRBD1 agrees at 8 bases. Germline V gives CDR1 MNHNS, CDR2 SASEGT. The length of the CDR3 is 13 residues. V gave up 6 bases and J gave up 4 bases; unmatched junction bases: 4. The CDR3 here is CASRETGVYGYTF. CDR3 nucleotides: TGTGCCAGCAGGGAGACAGGGGTCTATGGCTACACCTTC.

The V gene is TRBV5-1, the J gene TRBJ2-5; D is tentatively TRBD1 or TRBD2 (7 bases each). This CDR3 is built from 15 residues. Germline assignment: CDR1 SGHRS and CDR2 YFSETQ. V was trimmed by 0 bases and J by 4 bases, leaving 13 bases between them. The CDR3 DNA sequence: TGCGCCAGCAGCTTGGCCTCAGGGGGGGCAGAGACCCAGTACTTC. It is translated as CASSLASGGAETQYF. The full variable domain, completed using reference TRBV5-1 and TRBJ2-5, is KAGVTQTPRYLIKTRGQQVTLSCSPISGHRSVSWYQQTPGQGLQFLFEYFSETQRNKGNFPGRFSGRQFSNSRSEMNVSTLELGDSALYLCASSLASGGAETQYFGPGTRLLVL.

This chain links TRBV30 with TRBJ1-5; no clear D. Per the germline V gene, CDR1 is GTSNPN and CDR2 is SVGIG (reference sequence). The V and J ends lost 0 bases and 3 bases respectively, with 9 bases between them. This CDR3 is 14 amino acids long. The DNA for the CDR3 is TGTGCCTGGAGTGTCAGCCATATCAATCAGCCCCAGCATTTT. Translated, it gives CAWSVSHINQPQHF.

In the case of this clone: One end of the junction does not line up with germline, which may come from a read error. The chain carries TRBV5-8 and TRBJ2-7; D gene unclear. The CDR3 spans 10 residues. Germline CDR1 SGHTS, CDR2 YDEGEE. CDR3 protein: CASSPRGWVF. CDR3 nucleotides: TGTGCCAGCAGCCCACGAGGATGGGTCTTC. Full variable domain (rest looked up from reference TRBV5-8 and TRBJ2-7): EAGVTQSPTHLIKTRGQQATLRCSPISGHTSVYWYQQALGLGLQFLLWYDEGEERNRGNFPPRFSGRQFPNYSSELNVNALELEDSALYLCASSPRGWVFGPGTRLTVT.

The table lists this clone with a few counts. J is TRBJ1-2 and V is TRBV29-1; no clear D. The CDR3 consists of 15 residues. The V gene's germline CDR1 is SQVTM and CDR2 ANQGSEA. V was pared by 4 bases and J by 1 base, with 16 bases between. The CDR3 coding sequence is TGCAGCGTTGGACACCCTACGGGCCTTAACTATGGCTACACCTTC. Protein sequence: CSVGHPTGLNYGYTF.

This clone was picked up one time. The chain couples TRBV30 to TRBJ2-7; 8 nucleotides agree with TRBD2. CDR3 length: 14 residues. V gave up 8 bases and J gave up 5 bases; unmatched junction bases: 14. Per the germline V gene, CDR1 is GTSNPN and CDR2 is SVGIG (reference sequence). Here the CDR3 reads CAGEPGGATDEQYF. The DNA for the CDR3 is TGTGCCGGGGAGCCGGGGGGGGCTACGGACGAGCAGTACTTC.

The chain links TRBV7-6 to TRBJ1-5; TRBD1 matches at 9 bases. Unmatched junction bases numbered 9, after V lost 5 bases and J lost 10 bases. Germline V CDR1 and CDR2: SGHVS, FNYEAQ. The CDR3 contains 14 residues. The CDR3 DNA reads as TGTGCCAGCAGCCCCCGGACAGGGGTAAATCCCCAGCATTTT. Translating gives CASSPRTGVNPQHF.

CDR3 in DNA: TGCGCCAGCAGCTTGGCCGGACAGAAAGAGAGCATTCAGTACTTC. This gives the protein CASSLAGQKESIQYF. The rearrangement joins TRBV5-1 to TRBJ2-4; D may be TRBD1 (6 bases). This CDR3 has 15 residues. Germline-derived CDR1 and CDR2 are SGHRS and YFSETQ. The V end was cut by 0 bases, the J end by 9 bases, with 16 bases between.

This clone has more than one count but fewer than ten. The rearrangement links TRBV12-5 to TRBJ1-2; 10 nucleotides align to TRBD1. V was pared by 6 bases and J by 3 bases, with 13 bases of the junction left unmatched. This CDR3 has 17 amino acids. CDR1 and CDR2 from the germline V gene are LGHNT and FRNRAP. CDR3 coding DNA: TGTGCTAGTGGCCGGGACAGGGGATTGACGCTAGACTATGGCTACACCTTC. The encoded protein is CASGRDRGLTLDYGYTF.

This chain connects TRBV9 to TRBJ2-4; D not resolved. Trimming left V 2 bases short and J 8 bases short, with 14 bases between. CDR1 and CDR2 from the germline V gene are SGDLS and YYNGEE. The CDR3 spans 14 residues. The CDR3 spells CASSVGRVQDIQYF. CDR3 DNA sequence: TGTGCCAGCAGCGTGGGCCGGGTCCAAGACATTCAGTACTTC.